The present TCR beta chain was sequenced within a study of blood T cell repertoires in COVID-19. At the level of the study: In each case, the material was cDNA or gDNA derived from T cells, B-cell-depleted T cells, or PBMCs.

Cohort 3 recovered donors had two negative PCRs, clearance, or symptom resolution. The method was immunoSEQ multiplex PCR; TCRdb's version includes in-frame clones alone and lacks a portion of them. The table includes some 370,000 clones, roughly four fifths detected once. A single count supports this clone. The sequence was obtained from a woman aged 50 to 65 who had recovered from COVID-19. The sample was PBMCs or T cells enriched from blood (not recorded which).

The CDR3 here is CASSLLFNLGGGNTIYF. In nucleotides, the CDR3 is TGTGCCAGCAGCTTGTTATTTAATCTGGGGGGTGGAAACACCATATATTTT. The V gene is TRBV5-6, the J gene TRBJ1-3; perhaps TRBD1 as D (5 bases). The CDR3 runs to 17 residues. Per germline, CDR1 SGHDT and CDR2 YYEEEE. V shed 1 base and J shed 3 bases, with 17 bases lying between them.